This T cell receptor (beta chain) derives from a study of radiotherapy plus CTLA-4 blockade in lung cancer. The CDR3 loop spans 13 amino acids. V lost 2 bases to trimming and J lost 5 bases, with 10 bases between them. CDR1 is SGHNT, CDR2 YYREEE, per germline (reference sequence). Profiling relied on immunoSEQ multiplex PCR, and the TCRdb table lists in-frame clones only, not all of them. The table shows 39,000 or so clones, with about 80% occurring only once. This sample comprised peripheral blood, obtained from a patient treated with radiotherapy plus ipilimumab. V and J are TRBV5-4 and TRBJ2-5; perhaps TRBD1 as D (6 bases). The origin of this receptor is a human donor with non-small cell lung cancer who had stable disease on radiotherapy plus ipilimumab. Here the CDR3 reads CASSLWGRETQYF. The DNA of the CDR3 is TGTGCCAGCAGCTTATGGGGGCGTGAGACCCAGTACTTC.